Shown below are 29 T cell receptor beta chains from a single sample sequenced in a study of early T cells in non-severe SARS-CoV-2 infection (dated by TCRdb to the early 2020s). The method was 5' RACE. The listed sequencing device is NextSeq 500. TCRdb took the public reads, trimmed them with fastp at Q25, ran MiXCR for clone calling and kept in-frame beta chains. Merged by CDR3 protein, the rows form single entries marked with the most common genes and DNA. The sample table shows 65,000 to 95,000 distinct CDR3 sequences, and around 15% are seen once. Approximately 11% of the sample rests with the top ten. Source material: whole blood. Receptor source: an adult who was a healthcare worker with PCR-confirmed SARS-CoV-2 infection or an uninfected control (not recorded which).

The chain is built from TRBV10-3 and TRBJ1-1, with D uncertain. Trimming stripped 8 bases from V and 0 bases from J, with 10 bases between. Looked up from germline, CDR1 is ENHRY and CDR2 is SYGVKD. This CDR3 spans 13 amino acids. The CDR3 DNA sequence: TGTGCCATCTGTAAGGGCATGAACACTGAAGCTTTCTTT. Its translation: CAICKGMNTEAFF.

This clonotype has just a few counts. The chain couples TRBV12-3 or TRBV12-4 to TRBJ2-2; the match to TRBD2 covers 13 bases. CDR3 length equals 16 residues. Germline trimming cut 5 bases from V and 3 bases from J; bases unmatched to any gene: 3. DNA of the CDR3: TGTGCCAGCAGTCCGGGACTAGCGGGGTACACCGGGGAGCTGTTTTTT. This codes for CASSPGLAGYTGELFF.

This clonotype appeared a few times. This rearrangement joins TRBV20-1 to TRBJ1-1; 8 nucleotides match TRBD1. The ends lost 5 bases at V and 10 bases at J; junction bases unmatched: 3. CDR1 is DFQATT and CDR2 is SNEGSKA in the germline V gene (reference sequence). The CDR3 sequence is 10 residues long. CDR3 sequence: CSAGQGAAFF. In nucleotides, the CDR3 is TGCAGTGCTGGTCAGGGGGCAGCTTTCTTT.

The chain joins TRBV9 to TRBJ2-1, with 9 bases identical to TRBD2. J was trimmed by 3 bases and V by 2 bases; bases with no gene match: 12. This CDR3 is 18 amino acids long. In germline, CDR1 is SGDLS, CDR2 YYNGEE. The CDR3 is CASSVTPLAGGRYNEQFF. The CDR3 region has the DNA TGTGCCAGCAGCGTTACCCCTCTGGCGGGGGGGCGCTACAATGAGCAGTTCTTC.

This clonotype was seen a few times. The chain has TRBV7-6 and TRBJ1-1, with D uncertain. CDR3 size: 14 residues. Trimming left V 5 bases short and J 4 bases short, with 14 bases between. Germline assignment: CDR1 SGHVS and CDR2 FNYEAQ. Here the CDR3 reads CASSPEVGSTEAFF. In DNA form, the CDR3 reads TGTGCCAGCAGCCCAGAGGTGGGATCCACTGAAGCTTTCTTT.

The chain uses TRBV7-6 and TRBJ2-1; no clear D gene. Looked up from germline, CDR1 is SGHVS and CDR2 is FNYEAQ. V was clipped by 5 bases and J by 2 bases, with 10 bases between them. This CDR3 is built from 14 residues. CDR3 sequence (DNA): TGTGCCAGCAGCCCACGGTTAGCCTACAATGAGCAGTTCTTC. The encoded protein is CASSPRLAYNEQFF.

J is TRBJ1-1 and V is TRBV6-1; D remains unclear. The CDR3 runs 15 residues. The V gene lost 7 bases and the J gene lost 4 bases, with 19 bases spanning the gap. Germline V gene sequence: CDR1 MNHNS, CDR2 SASEGT. CDR3 sequence (DNA): TGTGCCAGCAATGATAAGGGAGGGTACGGCACTGAAGCTTTCTTT. Translating it yields CASNDKGGYGTEAFF.

V and J are TRBV18 and TRBJ2-4; 11 nucleotides align to TRBD2. Per the germline V gene, CDR1 is KGHSH and CDR2 is LQKENI. The CDR3 sequence is 14 residues long. The J segment lost 8 bases and the V segment lost 3 bases, leaving 3 bases of the junction unmatched. CDR3 amino acids: CASSPSGGADIQYF. CDR3 sequence (DNA): TGTGCCAGCTCACCTAGCGGGGGGGCTGACATTCAGTACTTC.

About this clonotype itself: The junction shows a germline mismatch at one end, possibly a read error. For the CDR3, the DNA is TGTGCCCTCAACTCCGGGGGAGGCAACTCTGAAAACACCATATATTTT. Translated, it gives CALNSGGGNSENTIYF. The chain is built from TRBV6-4 and TRBJ1-3; D is possibly TRBD1 (5 bases). The CDR3 spans 16 residues. Germline CDR1 MRHNA, CDR2 SNTAGT.

This clonotype was seen at least ten times. J is TRBJ2-1 and V is TRBV7-2; no reliable D call. The CDR3 is made up of 12 amino acids. The V end lost 3 bases, the J end lost 1 base, and 1 base lay between the germline ends. From germline, CDR1 is SGHTA and CDR2 FQGNSA. CDR3 coding DNA: TGTGCCAGCAGCTTTTCCTACAATGAGCAGTTCTTC. Translation: CASSFSYNEQFF.

This clonotype was detected many times. This chain joins TRBV6-6 and TRBJ2-2, with D hard to call. CDR1 and CDR2 from the germline V gene are MNHNY and SVGAGI (reference sequence). CDR3 length equals 16 residues. Trimming removed 0 bases at V and 0 bases at J, with 8 bases between. The CDR3 DNA is TGTGCCAGCAGTTACTCACGGGTAGCGAACACCGGGGAGCTGTTTTTT. Its translation: CASSYSRVANTGELFF.

This clonotype was seen only a few times. The chain carries TRBV4-1 and TRBJ1-4; a possible D gene is TRBD1 (5 bases). The CDR3 sequence is 16 residues long. V was pared by 4 bases and J by 6 bases, with 18 bases between. In germline, CDR1 is MGHRA, CDR2 YSYEKL. CDR3 sequence (DNA): TGCGCCAGCAGCCCCATCGCCCGGGGGGATTATGAAAAACTGTTTTTT. Its translation is CASSPIARGDYEKLFF.

J is TRBJ2-3 and V is TRBV6-2 or TRBV6-3, with a tentative D call TRBD2 (6 bases). The germline V gene encodes CDR1 MNHEY and CDR2 SVGEGT. The CDR3 is 16 amino acids. Trimming cost V 6 bases and J 4 bases, with 20 bases left between them. The CDR3 is CASSSRGGNRADTQYF. The CDR3 DNA is TGTGCCAGCAGCTCACGCGGCGGGAACCGGGCAGATACGCAGTATTTT.

The chain is built from TRBV30 and TRBJ1-5; tentative D call: TRBD1 (5 bases). Germline V gene sequence: CDR1 GTSNPN, CDR2 SVGIG (reference sequence). The CDR3 contains 13 residues. The V and J ends lost 2 bases and 7 bases respectively, with 12 bases between them. In nucleotides, the CDR3 is TGTGCCTGGAGTACGCAGGGCGGCCAGCCCCAGCATTTT. This codes for CAWSTQGGQPQHF. Combining the CDR3 with reference TRBV30 and TRBJ1-5 gives the whole variable domain SQTIHQWPATLVQPVGSPLSLECTVEGTSNPNLYWYRQAAGRGLQLLFYSVGIGQISSEVPQNLSASRPQDRQFILSSKKLLLSDSGFYLCAWSTQGGQPQHFGDGTRLSIL.

This sequence joins TRBV9 and TRBJ2-7, with D maybe TRBD2 (6 bases). Germline V lookup: CDR1 SGDLS, CDR2 YYNGEE. V shed 3 bases and J shed 6 bases, with 7 bases lying between them. This CDR3 region has 11 residues. CDR3 DNA sequence: TGTGCCAGCAGCGCCGGGGGCGAGCAGTACTTC. Its protein is CASSAGGEQYF.

This clonotype was seen a few times. The chain links TRBV6-1 to TRBJ2-7, with a weak D call TRBD1 (6 bases). V lost 5 bases and J 4 bases, leaving 9 bases between the germline ends. Germline values: CDR1 MNHNS, CDR2 SASEGT. The CDR3 spans 12 residues. DNA for the CDR3: TGTGCCAGCAGTTTGGACAGATACGAGCAGTACTTC. Its protein is CASSLDRYEQYF.

In its sample, this clonotype was seen a few times. This chain connects TRBV29-1 to TRBJ1-2; no definite D call. In germline, CDR1 is SQVTM, CDR2 ANQGSEA. This CDR3 contains 12 residues. Trimming shortened V by 7 bases and J by 6 bases, and 15 bases separated the two germline ends. The CDR3 protein is CSAGSTGNGYTF. The CDR3, as DNA: TGCAGCGCCGGGTCAACGGGAAATGGCTACACCTTC. The full variable domain, its missing parts supplied by reference TRBV29-1 and TRBJ1-2, is SAVISQKPSRDICQRGTSLTIQCQVDSQVTMMFWYRQQPGQSLTLIATANQGSEATYESGFVIDKFPISRPNLTFSTLTVSNMSPEDSSIYLCSAGSTGNGYTFGSGTRLTVV.

The rearrangement uses TRBV30 and TRBJ1-1; 7 bases fit TRBD1. Trimming took 3 bases from V and 7 from J; bases not matched to a gene: 5. This CDR3 region has 12 residues. From germline, CDR1 is GTSNPN and CDR2 SVGIG (reference sequence). The CDR3 DNA sequence: TGTGCCTGGAGCGACAGGGCCTATGAAGCTTTCTTT. It yields the protein CAWSDRAYEAFF.

The sample holds many counts of this clonotype. The chain couples TRBV29-1 to TRBJ1-1; D perhaps matches TRBD1 (5 bases). The CDR3 is made up of 14 amino acids. CDR1 and CDR2 from the germline V gene are SQVTM and ANQGSEA. V shed 4 bases and J shed 0 bases, with 12 bases lying between them. The CDR3: CSVVRSGLNTEAFF. In DNA, the CDR3 is TGCAGCGTTGTTCGGTCAGGGCTGAACACTGAAGCTTTCTTT.

The rearrangement joins TRBV20-1 to TRBJ2-3; 11 nucleotides align to TRBD2. The CDR3 is 16 amino acids. V shed 6 bases and J 1 base; nucleotides not matched to a gene: 9. Germline assignment: CDR1 DFQATT and CDR2 SNEGSKA (reference sequence). The CDR3 coding sequence is TGCAGTGCACGACCGCTACTAGCGGGGGGCACAGATACGCAGTATTTT. Translating it yields CSARPLLAGGTDTQYF.

This clonotype occurred a few times. The chain combines TRBV15 with TRBJ1-1, with unresolved D. The CDR3 totals 13 residues. Germline assignment: CDR1 LNHNV and CDR2 YYDKDF (reference sequence). Trimming removed 5 bases at V and 7 bases at J, with 14 bases between. The CDR3 bases are TGTGCCACCAGCCCCGGACGGCTTGTTGAAGCTTTCTTT. Its translation is CATSPGRLVEAFF.

The chain links TRBV6-6 to TRBJ1-6; no clear D. Trimming took 0 bases from V and 11 from J, leaving 11 bases between them. Germline CDR1 and CDR2: MNHNY and SVGAGI (reference sequence). The CDR3 loop spans 14 amino acids. In nucleotides, the CDR3 is TGTGCCAGCAGTTACTCCCTGTCGCGGACACCCCTCCACTTT. Translating it yields CASSYSLSRTPLHF.

This clonotype was counted a few times. The CDR3 nucleotides are TGCGCCAGCAGCTTGGGACCGGCTTCGAACACTGAAGCTTTCTTT. Translated, it gives CASSLGPASNTEAFF. The V call is TRBV5-1, the J call TRBJ1-1; D is ambiguous. The V end lost 0 bases, the J end lost 1 base, and 10 bases lay between the germline ends. CDR1 and CDR2 from the germline V gene are SGHRS and YFSETQ. This CDR3 comprises 15 residues.

This clonotype has only a few counts. The genes are TRBV7-9 and TRBJ2-6; D unresolved. Germline CDR1 and CDR2: SEHNR and FQNEAQ (reference sequence). The CDR3 extends over 15 amino acids. V was clipped by 2 bases and J by 0 bases, with 5 bases between them. The CDR3 region is CASSLLSSGANVLTF. The CDR3 DNA reads as TGTGCCAGCAGCTTATTGAGCTCTGGGGCCAACGTCCTGACTTTC.

The chain has TRBV25-1 and TRBJ1-1; D gene ambiguous. The CDR3 consists of 12 residues. Germline V gives CDR1 MGHDK, CDR2 SYGVNS. Trimming removed 3 bases at V and 10 bases at J, with 12 bases between. This CDR3 reads CASSEARKGAFF. The CDR3 nucleotides read TGTGCCAGCAGTGAGGCCAGGAAGGGAGCTTTCTTT.

This CDR3 is CATRTLAGDTDTQYF. Written as DNA, the CDR3 is TGTGCCACTCGGACTTTGGCTGGGGACACAGATACGCAGTATTTT. This sequence joins TRBV10-3 and TRBJ2-3, with D perhaps matching TRBD2 (5 bases). The CDR3 is made up of 15 amino acids. V shed 10 bases and J shed 2 bases, with 19 bases lying between them. Germline V lookup: CDR1 ENHRY, CDR2 SYGVKD.

This clonotype came up a few times. The chain is built from TRBV19 and TRBJ1-1, with D hard to call. The CDR3 spans 15 residues. With 9 bases removed from V and 0 bases from J, the gap between germline ends came to 17 bases. Per the germline V gene, CDR1 is LNHDA and CDR2 is SQIVND (reference sequence). CDR3 sequence reads: CASALGGSLNTEAFF. The DNA for the CDR3 is TGTGCCAGCGCACTCGGCGGCAGTTTGAACACTGAAGCTTTCTTT. Complete variable domain (other parts from reference TRBV19 and TRBJ1-1): DGGITQSPKYLFRKEGQNVTLSCEQNLNHDAMYWYRQDPGQGLRLIYYSQIVNDFQKGDIAEGYSVSREKKESFPLTVTSAQKNPTAFYLCASALGGSLNTEAFFGQGTRLTVV.

The chain has TRBV12-3 or TRBV12-4 and TRBJ1-1, with 8 bases aligning to TRBD1. CDR3 length equals 16 residues. Trimming cost V 8 bases and J 2 bases; bases outside gene matches: 13. The CDR3 sequence is CASAHPRGQVNTEAFF. CDR3 in DNA: TGTGCCAGCGCCCACCCCCGGGGACAGGTCAACACTGAAGCTTTCTTT.

The V call is TRBV5-1, the J call TRBJ2-1; 7 bases are a match to TRBD2. The germline CDR1 and CDR2 sequences are SGHRS and YFSETQ. V was pared by 9 bases and J by 9 bases, with 21 bases of the junction left unmatched. The CDR3 has 16 residues. The CDR3 coding sequence is TGCGCCAACATGATGGCCGAAGCGGGACTCCCCAGTGAGCAGTTCTTC. It translates to CANMMAEAGLPSEQFF.